These 18 T cell receptor beta chains were all obtained from the same sample, sequenced in a study of blood T cell repertoires in COVID-19. The table came from immunoSEQ multiplex PCR; TCRdb's copy has only in-frame clones and leaves some out. The top ten clones hold over 2.5% of a sample with about 400,000 clones, around nine tenths of them seen once. The sample was peripheral blood. Receptors were obtained from a human donor in a cohort sampled during active COVID-19.

Here the CDR3 reads CASSRHRVYTDTQYF. Written as DNA, the CDR3 is TGTGCCAGCAGCCGTCACAGGGTTTACACAGATACGCAGTATTTT. This chain joins TRBV5-4 and TRBJ2-3; tentatively, D is TRBD1 (6 bases). Trimming cost V 4 bases and J 2 bases, with 14 bases left between them. Germline CDR1 is SGHNT and CDR2 is YYREEE (reference sequence). The CDR3 totals 15 residues.

The gene calls are TRBV5-8 and TRBJ1-2, with D perhaps matching TRBD1 (5 bases). V dropped 4 bases and J dropped 1 base, with 17 bases sitting between them. CDR1 and CDR2 (germline): SGHTS, YDEGEE. The CDR3 sequence is 16 residues long. DNA for the CDR3: TGTGCCAGCAGCGACCCGACAGATTACGTTAACTATGGCTACACCTTC. Protein: CASSDPTDYVNYGYTF.

This clone was seen only once. The V call is TRBV12-3 or TRBV12-4, the J call TRBJ1-5; tentatively, D is TRBD1 (5 bases). This CDR3 spans 12 amino acids. Trimming pared 1 base from V and 12 bases from J, leaving 10 bases between. The CDR3 DNA is TGTGCCAGCAGTTTAGGAGGAAGGGGCCAGCATTTT. Translating gives CASSLGGRGQHF.

The chain combines TRBV19 with TRBJ1-2; 7 bases agree with TRBD1. The V gene end was trimmed by 7 bases and the J gene end by 2 bases; junction bases not matched to a gene: 10. Germline V gives CDR1 LNHDA, CDR2 SQIVND (reference sequence). The CDR3 length is 15 residues. The CDR3: CASKDQGGLNYGYTF. DNA for the CDR3: TGTGCCAGTAAGGATCAGGGGGGTTTGAACTATGGCTACACCTTC.

V is TRBV15 and J is TRBJ1-1; 7 positions match TRBD1. Germline-derived CDR1 and CDR2 are LNHNV and YYDKDF (reference sequence). V was clipped by 0 bases and J by 4 bases; unmatched bases: 2. This CDR3 has 14 amino acids. The CDR3, as DNA: TGTGCCACCAGCAGAGAGGCAGGGGGCACTGAAGCTTTCTTT. Its translation is CATSREAGGTEAFF.

J is TRBJ2-1 and V is TRBV9; the match to TRBD2 covers 10 bases. The CDR3 extends over 15 amino acids. Germline V gene lookup returns CDR1 SGDLS and CDR2 YYNGEE. Germline trimming cut 3 bases from V and 4 bases from J; bases unmatched to any gene: 4. The CDR3 region has the DNA TGTGCCAGCAGCGCTAGCGGGAGTCCGTACAATGAGCAGTTCTTC. Its protein is CASSASGSPYNEQFF.

This chain connects TRBV5-4 to TRBJ2-3, with TRBD1 matching 7 bases. Germline V gene data show CDR1 as SGHNT and CDR2 as YYREEE (reference sequence). Trimming took 3 bases from V and 0 from J; bases not matched to a gene: 7. There are 16 residues in the CDR3. The chain's CDR3 is CASSSWGQPSTDTQYF. In DNA form, the CDR3 reads TGTGCCAGCAGCTCATGGGGACAGCCTAGCACAGATACGCAGTATTTT.

This clone appeared a few times. The genes are TRBV4-1 and TRBJ2-5, with TRBD1 matching over 9 bases. Germline V lookup: CDR1 MGHRA, CDR2 YSYEKL. V lost 1 base to trimming and J lost 6 bases; unmatched junction nucleotides: 9. This CDR3 comprises 16 residues. In DNA, the CDR3 is TGCGCCAGCAGCCAAGCCAAGGGACAGGGTCTTCAGACCCAGTACTTC. Protein sequence: CASSQAKGQGLQTQYF.

The rearrangement joins TRBV7-9 to TRBJ1-3, with D maybe TRBD1 (5 bases). The CDR3 is made up of 14 amino acids. In germline, CDR1 is SEHNR, CDR2 FQNEAQ (reference sequence). V was shortened by 4 bases and J by 7 bases, with 14 bases between the two germline ends. The CDR3 sequence: CASSSRQTSNTIYF. In DNA, the CDR3 is TGTGCCAGCAGCTCAAGACAGACATCCAACACCATATATTTT.

The rearrangement joins TRBV5-1 to TRBJ1-1, with TRBD1 matching 9 bases. J was trimmed by 2 bases and V by 1 base; bases with no gene match: 15. This CDR3 comprises 19 residues. CDR1 SGHRS and CDR2 YFSETQ come from the germline V gene. The CDR3 loop reads CASSLPRRDRDGRNTEAFF. DNA for the CDR3: TGCGCCAGCAGCTTGCCCCGCCGGGACAGGGATGGAAGAAACACTGAAGCTTTCTTT.

The sample holds a few counts of this clone. This chain uses TRBV5-6 with TRBJ2-5; 11 bases agree with TRBD2. V was pared by 3 bases and J by 1 base, with 5 bases of the junction left unmatched. CDR1 is SGHDT and CDR2 is YYEEEE in the germline V gene. The length of the CDR3 is 16 residues. Here the CDR3 DNA reads TGTGCCAGCAGCTCCGGGACTAGCGGACCCCAAGAGACCCAGTACTTC. It translates to CASSSGTSGPQETQYF.

This clone was detected only a few times. The chain carries TRBV19 and TRBJ1-1; TRBD1 matches at 9 bases. Unmatched junction bases numbered 5, after V lost 4 bases and J lost 5 bases. The germline V gene has CDR1 LNHDA and CDR2 SQIVND (reference sequence). This CDR3 is built from 14 residues. The CDR3 loop is CASSNRDRDTEAFF. As DNA, the CDR3 is TGTGCCAGTAGTAACCGGGACAGGGATACTGAAGCTTTCTTT.

The chain links TRBV10-1 to TRBJ1-2, with TRBD1 identical over 11 bases. Trimming cost V 6 bases and J 7 bases; bases outside gene matches: 19. The CDR3 consists of 18 residues. CDR1 is WNHNN, CDR2 SYGVQD, per germline (reference sequence). CDR3 loop: CASRGKSWDRGREGGYTF. Here the CDR3 DNA reads TGCGCCAGCAGGGGGAAATCATGGGACAGGGGGAGAGAAGGTGGCTACACCTTC.

The chain carries TRBV28 and TRBJ2-7; 7 bases align to TRBD2. In germline, CDR1 is MDHEN, CDR2 SYDVKM. Trimming cost V 5 bases and J 0 bases; bases outside gene matches: 16. This CDR3 is built from 18 residues. The CDR3 DNA reads as TGTGCCAGCAGTCCCCGACGGGGGGACCCGGAAAGCTCCTACGAGCAGTACTTC. Amino acid sequence: CASSPRRGDPESSYEQYF.

V and J are TRBV5-1 and TRBJ2-7; 10 bases are shared with TRBD1. Germline CDR1 SGHRS, CDR2 YFSETQ. This CDR3 contains 16 residues. Trimming cost V 4 bases and J 4 bases; bases outside gene matches: 11. This CDR3 is CASSRSGQGSLYEQYF. CDR3 DNA sequence: TGCGCCAGCAGCCGGTCGGGACAGGGGTCCCTTTACGAGCAGTACTTC.

The chain couples TRBV2 to TRBJ1-3, with a tentative D call TRBD1 (5 bases). V was trimmed by 7 bases and J by 7 bases, leaving 14 bases between them. The CDR3 extends over 13 amino acids. Germline V lookup: CDR1 SNHLY, CDR2 FYNNEI. The CDR3 here is CASTQGLDNTIYF. For the CDR3, the DNA is TGTGCCAGCACCCAGGGACTTGACAACACCATATATTTT.

The chain recombines TRBV4-1 with TRBJ2-3, with 7 bases lining up with TRBD1. Germline V gives CDR1 MGHRA, CDR2 YSYEKL. The ends lost 3 bases at V and 0 bases at J; junction bases unmatched: 6. The CDR3 loop spans 16 amino acids. The CDR3 is CASSHPRDSSTDTQYF. CDR3 coding DNA: TGCGCCAGCAGCCACCCCCGGGACAGCAGCACAGATACGCAGTATTTT.

The chain couples TRBV5-1 to TRBJ2-2; D gene unclear. Deletions cut 3 bases from V and 4 bases from J, with 7 bases between. The V gene's germline CDR1 is SGHRS and CDR2 YFSETQ. There are 13 residues in the CDR3. CDR3 loop: CASSYLSTGELFF. The DNA for the CDR3 is TGCGCCAGCAGCTACTTATCCACCGGGGAGCTGTTTTTT.